Each of the 21 T cell receptor beta chains below was sequenced from the same sample in a study of T cells in Graves' hyperthyroidism and ophthalmopathy. The CDR3 regions of TCR beta were amplified from RNA transcripts. A first-round RT-PCR of the TCR CDR3 used the HTBI primer set. TCRdb passed the multiplex PCR reads through MiXCR, listing each CDR3 protein once. The data contain around 530,000 distinct CDR3 sequences, more than 15% of them seen just once; the ten biggest clones take up approximately 18%. The sequenced sample consisted of blood. The source of these receptors is a woman between 18 and 30 years old with Graves' ophthalmopathy.

This clonotype was counted only a few times. CDR3 loop: CASSFLLAGRADTQYF. CDR3 bases: TGTGCCAGCAGTTTCCTACTAGCGGGGAGGGCAGATACGCAGTATTTT. This chain links TRBV27 with TRBJ2-3, with 10 bases identical to TRBD2. V shed 3 bases and J 4 bases; nucleotides not matched to a gene: 7. This CDR3 has 16 amino acids. Germline CDR1 is MNHEY and CDR2 is SMNVEV (reference sequence).

Comment on this clonotype: This may stem from a read error, because a much larger clone lies one nucleotide away. The chain joins TRBV9 to TRBJ1-1; D remains ambiguous. The CDR3 has 14 residues. Looked up from germline, CDR1 is SGDLS and CDR2 is YYNGEE. The CDR3 DNA reads TGTGCCAGCAGCGTAGGCAGCATGAACACTGAAGCTTCCTTT. Translated: CASSVGSMNTEASF.

This rearrangement joins TRBV7-9 to TRBJ1-2; D gene unclear. Trimming took 7 bases from V and 8 from J, leaving 8 bases between them. This CDR3 region has 10 residues. Germline values: CDR1 SEHNR, CDR2 FQNEAQ (reference sequence). CDR3 amino acids: CASMGLGYTF. In nucleotides, the CDR3 is TGTGCCAGCATGGGCCTAGGCTACACCTTC. Together with reference TRBV7-9 and TRBJ1-2, the CDR3 gives the full variable domain: DTGVSQNPRHKITKRGQNVTFRCDPISEHNRLYWYRQTLGQGPEFLTYFQNEAQLEKSRLLSDRFSAERPKGSFSTLEIQRTEQGDSAMYLCASMGLGYTFGSGTRLTVV.

This clonotype showed up many times. This sequence joins TRBV15 and TRBJ1-1; D is possibly TRBD1 (5 bases). This CDR3 has 16 residues. V was pared by 0 bases and J by 1 base, with 12 bases between. The germline gives CDR1 LNHNV, CDR2 YYDKDF (reference sequence). CDR3 region: CATSRDYDSTNTEAFF. The CDR3 DNA is TGTGCCACCAGCAGAGATTATGACAGCACGAACACTGAAGCTTTCTTT.

This clonotype came up a few times. This chain uses TRBV20-1 with TRBJ2-1; TRBD1 aligns across 8 bases. The CDR3 is 13 amino acids. Germline-derived CDR1 and CDR2 are DFQATT and SNEGSKA (reference sequence). J was trimmed by 8 bases and V by 2 bases; bases with no gene match: 5. CDR3 DNA sequence: TGCAGTGCTAGACCGGGACAGGACTATGAGCAGTTCTTC. Amino acid sequence: CSARPGQDYEQFF.

The chain has TRBV20-1 and TRBJ2-7; TRBD2 matches at 16 bases. J lost 4 bases, V lost 4 bases, and 16 bases had no gene match. The V gene's germline CDR1 is DFQATT and CDR2 SNEGSKA (reference sequence). There are 19 residues in the CDR3. CDR3 sequence (DNA): TGCAGTGCTACCACGCCCGGGACTAGCGGGAGGGCCGACCCTTACGAGCAGTACTTC. Translation gives CSATTPGTSGRADPYEQYF.

The chain is built from TRBV6-1 and TRBJ1-5; D is possibly TRBD1 (6 bases). CDR3 size: 16 residues. The V end lost 3 bases, the J end lost 7 bases, and 19 bases lay between the germline ends. CDR1 and CDR2 from the germline V gene are MNHNS and SASEGT. In DNA, the CDR3 is TGTGCCAGCAGTGACTTGATCTGGGGGCTGGGCCAGCCCCAGCATTTT. Protein product: CASSDLIWGLGQPQHF.

For this clonotype: A read error may be the cause here, since a much bigger clone is one base away. V usage is TRBV13 and J usage is TRBJ1-2, with D perhaps matching TRBD1 (6 bases). Trimming stripped 6 bases from V and 6 bases from J, with 14 bases between. The germline V gene has CDR1 PRHDT and CDR2 FYEKMQ (reference sequence). This CDR3 comprises 13 residues. DNA for the CDR3: TGTGCCAGCAGTTTCAGGGGAAACCATGGCTACACCTTC. Amino acids: CASSFRGNHGYTF. Complete variable domain (other parts from reference TRBV13 and TRBJ1-2): AAGVIQSPRHLIKEKRETATLKCYPIPRHDTVYWYQQGPGQDPQFLISFYEKMQSDKGSIPDRFSAQQFSDYHSELNMSSLELGDSALYFCASSFRGNHGYTFGSGTRLTVV.

Only a few counts were recorded for this clonotype. V is TRBV6-1 and J is TRBJ2-5, with 8 positions matching TRBD2. The germline V gene encodes CDR1 MNHNS and CDR2 SASEGT. The CDR3 has 14 amino acids. With V trimmed by 8 bases and J by 1 base, 6 bases remained unmatched. CDR3 DNA: TGTGCCAGCGTGGCTAGCGGGTCCCAAGAGACCCAGTACTTC. This codes for CASVASGSQETQYF.

On this clonotype itself: This clone may be a read error of a much larger clone one base away. The chain uses TRBV28 and TRBJ2-1; 9 nucleotides line up with TRBD1. From germline, CDR1 is MDHEN and CDR2 SYDVKM. The CDR3 runs 16 residues. The CDR3 bases are TGTGCCAGCAGTTTGTTGGGACAGGGTAACTACAATGAGCGGTTCTTC. Translated, it gives CASSLLGQGNYNERFF.

In this sample, this clonotype turned up many times. The rearrangement links TRBV30 to TRBJ1-1; possibly TRBD1 for D (5 bases). The germline V gene encodes CDR1 GTSNPN and CDR2 SVGIG (reference sequence). The CDR3 has 13 amino acids. V was cut by 0 bases and J by 6 bases, with 11 bases left in between. The CDR3 here is CAWSVMGGAEAFF. The CDR3 coding sequence is TGTGCCTGGAGTGTAATGGGGGGGGCTGAAGCTTTCTTT. The variable domain in full, completed from reference TRBV30 and TRBJ1-1, reads SQTIHQWPATLVQPVGSPLSLECTVEGTSNPNLYWYRQAAGRGLQLLFYSVGIGQISSEVPQNLSASRPQDRQFILSSKKLLLSDSGFYLCAWSVMGGAEAFFGQGTRLTVV.

There are a few counts of this clonotype. This chain connects TRBV19 to TRBJ1-1; 9 nucleotides line up with TRBD1. This CDR3 is built from 14 residues. Germline lookup yields CDR1 LNHDA and CDR2 SQIVND (reference sequence). V shed 4 bases and J 5 bases; nucleotides not matched to a gene: 5. CDR3 residues: CASSTTGQGTEAFF. CDR3 bases: TGTGCCAGTAGTACGACGGGACAGGGAACTGAAGCTTTCTTT.

This clonotype has a count of ten or more. This sequence joins TRBV24-1 and TRBJ2-7, with 14 bases identical to TRBD2. V shed 5 bases, J shed 6 bases, and the junction held 8 bases outside the gene matches. Germline assignment: CDR1 KGHDR and CDR2 SFDVKD. CDR3 length: 16 residues. The CDR3 loop is CATSGLAGGPVSEQYF. The DNA of the CDR3 is TGTGCCACCAGTGGACTAGCGGGAGGGCCGGTAAGCGAGCAGTACTTC.

The rearrangement uses TRBV2 and TRBJ2-7; D call uncertain. The CDR3 contains 14 residues. Looked up from germline, CDR1 is SNHLY and CDR2 is FYNNEI. V was clipped by 4 bases and J by 0 bases, with 10 bases between them. The CDR3 loop reads CASSVGSSSYEQYF. The CDR3 DNA is TGTGCCAGCAGTGTAGGCAGCTCCTCCTACGAGCAGTACTTC.

This clonotype was recorded a few times. The chain uses TRBV5-1 and TRBJ2-5, with D possibly called TRBD1 or TRBD2 (5 bases each). Trimming took off 5 bases at V and 3 bases at J, with 11 bases between the two ends. CDR3 length: 13 amino acids. The V gene's germline CDR1 is SGHRS and CDR2 YFSETQ. This CDR3 reads CASSTGTKETQYF. The CDR3 DNA is TGCGCCAGCAGTACCGGGACCAAAGAGACCCAGTACTTC.

This clonotype showed up many times. The rearrangement links TRBV28 to TRBJ1-5; no clear D gene. Germline loops: CDR1 MDHEN, CDR2 SYDVKM. This CDR3 has 12 amino acids. Trimming took 4 bases from V and 4 from J, leaving 5 bases between them. The CDR3 nucleotides read TGTGCCAGCAGTTGGGAGAATCAGCCCCAGCATTTT. It translates to CASSWENQPQHF. Complete variable domain (other parts from reference TRBV28 and TRBJ1-5): DVKVTQSSRYLVKRTGEKVFLECVQDMDHENMFWYRQDPGLGLRLIYFSYDVKMKEKGDIPEGYSVSREKKERFSLILESASTNQTSMYLCASSWENQPQHFGDGTRLSIL.

This clonotype has at least ten counts. In DNA, the CDR3 is TGCGCCAGCAGCTCCCCGGACAAGTACAATGAGCAGTTCTTC. Protein product: CASSSPDKYNEQFF. This rearrangement joins TRBV5-1 to TRBJ2-1; a weak D match, TRBD1 (5 bases). This CDR3 comprises 14 residues. The V end was cut by 3 bases, the J end by 4 bases, with 11 bases between. CDR1 and CDR2 from the germline V gene are SGHRS and YFSETQ. Full variable domain (outside the CDR3, taken from reference TRBV5-1 and TRBJ2-1): KAGVTQTPRYLIKTRGQQVTLSCSPISGHRSVSWYQQTPGQGLQFLFEYFSETQRNKGNFPGRFSGRQFSNSRSEMNVSTLELGDSALYLCASSSPDKYNEQFFGPGTRLTVL.

This chain joins TRBV20-1 and TRBJ1-2, with TRBD1 identical over 7 bases. The CDR3 is made up of 12 amino acids. The ends lost 3 bases at V and 7 bases at J; junction bases unmatched: 5. CDR1 DFQATT and CDR2 SNEGSKA come from the germline V gene (reference sequence). The CDR3 bases are TGCAGTGCTAGTACAGGGGCGGGTGGCTACACCTTC. Translated: CSASTGAGGYTF.

This clonotype occurred a few times. V usage is TRBV6-2 or TRBV6-3 and J usage is TRBJ2-3, with TRBD2 matching 10 bases. The CDR3 is made up of 16 amino acids. Germline-derived CDR1 and CDR2 are MNHEY and SVGEGT. J lost 4 bases, V lost 5 bases, and 9 bases had no gene match. CDR3 residues: CASSRASGRIADTQYF. The CDR3 nucleotides are TGTGCCAGCAGTCGGGCTAGCGGGAGAATCGCAGATACGCAGTATTTT.

This clonotype was detected ten times or more. The gene calls are TRBV28 and TRBJ2-7; D is undetermined. This CDR3 is 15 amino acids long. The germline V and J ends were trimmed by 3 bases and 2 bases, with 14 bases remaining between them. The germline V gene encodes CDR1 MDHEN and CDR2 SYDVKM. This CDR3 is CASSFPWGGTYEQYF. CDR3 bases: TGTGCCAGCAGTTTCCCTTGGGGTGGGACCTACGAGCAGTACTTC.

This clonotype has only one observation. A much larger clone lies one base from this, so it may be a read error. The chain joins TRBV27 to TRBJ2-5; TRBD1 might be the D (5 bases). V was pared by 7 bases and J by 1 base, with 22 bases between. Germline CDR1 MNHEY, CDR2 SMNVEV (reference sequence). CDR3 size: 17 residues. DNA of the CDR3: TGTGCCAGCAACCCGCTGGGGCCTGGCCCCACCCAAGAGACCCAGTACTTC. Protein sequence: CASNPLGPGPTQETQYF.